The next 5 T cell receptor beta chains were all read from a single sample in a study of T-cell memory formation after mild COVID-19. TCRdb recomputed calls from the 5' RACE reads with MiXCR, one row per CDR3 protein. The table includes about 160,000 distinct CDR3 sequences, about a third detected once. The sequenced material came from PBMCs or a T cell subset sorted from them (not recorded which). The receptor source for this set is an adult woman who had mild COVID-19 (a few samples of this study predate the infection). Cell type and time point are not known.

The genes are TRBV30 and TRBJ2-3; D may be TRBD1 (5 bases). The V gene's germline CDR1 is GTSNPN and CDR2 SVGIG (reference sequence). The V end was cut by 5 bases, the J end by 1 base, with 10 bases between. This CDR3 has 13 residues. CDR3: CAWSGMGTDTQYF. Written as DNA, the CDR3 is TGTGCCTGGTCAGGGATGGGCACAGATACGCAGTATTTT.

The chain carries TRBV4-1 and TRBJ1-3; D gene ambiguous. The CDR3 covers 16 residues. The V end was cut by 0 bases, the J end by 4 bases, with 13 bases between. CDR1 MGHRA and CDR2 YSYEKL come from the germline V gene. CDR3 residues: CASSQDKGIKGNTIYF. The CDR3 bases are TGCGCCAGCAGCCAAGATAAGGGCATAAAAGGAAACACCATATATTTT.

The genes are TRBV6-5 and TRBJ2-2, with 7 bases that match TRBD1. The V gene's germline CDR1 is MNHEY and CDR2 SVGAGI. Trimming took 5 bases from V and 5 from J; bases not matched to a gene: 5. This CDR3 is 14 amino acids long. The CDR3 DNA is TGTGCCAGCAGTAACGAACAGGGGACCGGGGAGCTGTTTTTT. Translation: CASSNEQGTGELFF.

The J gene is TRBJ2-5, the V gene TRBV7-9; the match to TRBD1 covers 8 bases. V dropped 4 bases and J dropped 5; count of bases not matched to a gene: 3. Per germline, CDR1 SEHNR and CDR2 FQNEAQ (reference sequence). The CDR3 totals 13 residues. CDR3 DNA: TGTGCCAGCAGCTCAGGGGGCTCGGAGACCCAGTACTTC. As protein: CASSSGGSETQYF.

The rearrangement joins TRBV5-1 to TRBJ1-5; 10 bases match TRBD1. Germline CDR1 is SGHRS and CDR2 is YFSETQ. V lost 8 bases to trimming and J lost 1 base; unmatched junction nucleotides: 6. The CDR3 runs 15 residues. In nucleotides, the CDR3 is TGCGCCAGTCGACAGGGGGCAATGAGCAATCAGCCCCAGCATTTT. Translated, it gives CASRQGAMSNQPQHF. Using reference TRBV5-1 and TRBJ1-5 for the parts outside the CDR3, the full variable domain is KAGVTQTPRYLIKTRGQQVTLSCSPISGHRSVSWYQQTPGQGLQFLFEYFSETQRNKGNFPGRFSGRQFSNSRSEMNVSTLELGDSALYLCASRQGAMSNQPQHFGDGTRLSIL.